This entry concerns a single T cell receptor (beta chain). The record originates from a study of blood T cell repertoires in COVID-19. Study in general: Collection of acute and convalescent COVID-19 samples took place in the United States, Italy and Spain.

The repertoire was sequenced with immunoSEQ multiplex PCR; TCRdb's copy has only in-frame clones and lacks some. The repertoire consists of around 230,000 clones, with about 81% occurring once and the leading ten covering approximately 9.2%. This CDR3 comprises 12 residues. Trimming removed 7 bases at V and 8 bases at J, with 12 bases between. CDR1 is LGHNT, CDR2 FRNRAP, per germline. This TCR derives from a man aged 40-49 years who had recovered from COVID-19. The sample was PBMCs or T cells enriched from blood (not recorded which). This chain connects TRBV12-5 to TRBJ2-1, with a weak D call TRBD2 (5 bases). The CDR3 region is CASARGWDEQFF. CDR3 nucleotide sequence: TGTGCTAGTGCCCGGGGTTGGGATGAGCAGTTCTTC.